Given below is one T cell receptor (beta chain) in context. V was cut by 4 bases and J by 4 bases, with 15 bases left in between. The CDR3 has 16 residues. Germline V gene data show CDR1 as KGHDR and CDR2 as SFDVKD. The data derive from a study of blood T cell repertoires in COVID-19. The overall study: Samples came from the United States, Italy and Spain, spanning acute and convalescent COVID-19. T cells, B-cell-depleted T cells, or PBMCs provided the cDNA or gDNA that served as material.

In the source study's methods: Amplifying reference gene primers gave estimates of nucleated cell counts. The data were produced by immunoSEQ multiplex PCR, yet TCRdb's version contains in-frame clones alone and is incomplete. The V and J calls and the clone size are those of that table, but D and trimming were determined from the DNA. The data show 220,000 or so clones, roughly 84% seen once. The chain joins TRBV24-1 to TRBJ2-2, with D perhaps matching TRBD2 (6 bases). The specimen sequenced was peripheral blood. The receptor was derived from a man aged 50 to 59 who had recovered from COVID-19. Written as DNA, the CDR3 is TGTGCCACCAGTGACCCGTTGGACTATCCCACCGGGGAGCTGTTTTTT. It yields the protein CATSDPLDYPTGELFF.